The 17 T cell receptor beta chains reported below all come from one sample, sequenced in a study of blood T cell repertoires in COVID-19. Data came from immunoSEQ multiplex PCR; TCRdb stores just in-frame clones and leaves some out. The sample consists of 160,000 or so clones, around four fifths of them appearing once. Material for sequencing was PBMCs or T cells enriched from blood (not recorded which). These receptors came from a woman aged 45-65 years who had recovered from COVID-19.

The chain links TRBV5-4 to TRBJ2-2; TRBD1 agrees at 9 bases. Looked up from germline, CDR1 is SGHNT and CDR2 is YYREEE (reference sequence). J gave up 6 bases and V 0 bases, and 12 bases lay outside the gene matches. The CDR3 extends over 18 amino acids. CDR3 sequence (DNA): TGTGCCAGCAGCTTGGCCCGAAGGGGACAGGGTCAAGCCGGGGAGCTGTTTTTT. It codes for CASSLARRGQGQAGELFF.

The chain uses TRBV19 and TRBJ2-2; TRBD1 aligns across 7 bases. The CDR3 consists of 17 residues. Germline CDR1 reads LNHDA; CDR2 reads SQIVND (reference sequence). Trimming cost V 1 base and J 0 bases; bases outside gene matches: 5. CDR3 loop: CASSIGVGTANTGELFF. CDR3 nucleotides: TGTGCCAGTAGTATAGGAGTAGGGACAGCGAACACCGGGGAGCTGTTTTTT.

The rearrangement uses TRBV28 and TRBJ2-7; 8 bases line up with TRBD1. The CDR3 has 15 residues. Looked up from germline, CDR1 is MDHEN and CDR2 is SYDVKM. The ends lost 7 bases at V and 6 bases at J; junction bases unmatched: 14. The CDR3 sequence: CASIAAGGGGVEQYF. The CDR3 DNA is TGTGCCAGCATCGCTGCAGGGGGCGGAGGAGTCGAGCAGTACTTC.

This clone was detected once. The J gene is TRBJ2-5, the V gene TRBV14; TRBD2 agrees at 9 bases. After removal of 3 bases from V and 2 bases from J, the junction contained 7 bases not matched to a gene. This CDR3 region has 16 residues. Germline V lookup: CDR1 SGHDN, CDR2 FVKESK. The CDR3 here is CASSQKLAGIQETQYF. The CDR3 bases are TGTGCCAGCAGCCAGAAGCTAGCGGGGATTCAAGAGACCCAGTACTTC.

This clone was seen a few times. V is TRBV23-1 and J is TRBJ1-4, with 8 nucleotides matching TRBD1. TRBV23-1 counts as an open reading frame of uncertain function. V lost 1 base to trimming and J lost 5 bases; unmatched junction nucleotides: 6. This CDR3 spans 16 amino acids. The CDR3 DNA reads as TGCGCCAGCAGTCAATATCGGACAGGGTCAAATGAAAAACTGTTTTTT. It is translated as CASSQYRTGSNEKLFF.

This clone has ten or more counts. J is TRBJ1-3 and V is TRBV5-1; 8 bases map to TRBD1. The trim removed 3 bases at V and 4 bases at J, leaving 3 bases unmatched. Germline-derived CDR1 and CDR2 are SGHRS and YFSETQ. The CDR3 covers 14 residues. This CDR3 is CASSWDRLGNTIYF. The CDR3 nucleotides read TGCGCCAGCAGCTGGGACAGGTTAGGAAACACCATATATTTT.

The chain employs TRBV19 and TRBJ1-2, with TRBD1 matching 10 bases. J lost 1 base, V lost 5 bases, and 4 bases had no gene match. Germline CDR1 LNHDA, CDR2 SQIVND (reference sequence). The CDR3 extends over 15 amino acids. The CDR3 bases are TGTGCCAGTAGTCCCGGACAGGGGGGTAACTATGGCTACACCTTC. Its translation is CASSPGQGGNYGYTF.

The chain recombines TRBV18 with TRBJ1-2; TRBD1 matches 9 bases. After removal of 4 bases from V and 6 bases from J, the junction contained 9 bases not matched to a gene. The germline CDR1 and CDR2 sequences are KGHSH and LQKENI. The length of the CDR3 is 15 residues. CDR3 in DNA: TGTGCCAGCTCACATTTGGACAGGGGAGTAGATGGCTACACCTTC. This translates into CASSHLDRGVDGYTF.

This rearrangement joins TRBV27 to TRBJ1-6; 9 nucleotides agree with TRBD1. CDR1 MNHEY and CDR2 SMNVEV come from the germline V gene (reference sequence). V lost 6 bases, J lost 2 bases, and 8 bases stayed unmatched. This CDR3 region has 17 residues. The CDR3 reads CASRPPGQGTYNSPLHF. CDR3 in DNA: TGTGCCAGCAGACCGCCGGGACAGGGCACCTATAATTCACCCCTCCACTTT.

For the CDR3, the DNA is TGTGCCAGCAGTCGACTAGCGGGCTACGAGCAGTACTTC. Translated: CASSRLAGYEQYF. The V gene is TRBV6-5, the J gene TRBJ2-7; TRBD2 agrees at 10 bases. Unmatched junction bases numbered 1, after V lost 5 bases and J lost 3 bases. CDR3 size: 13 residues. CDR1 and CDR2 (germline): MNHEY, SVGAGI.

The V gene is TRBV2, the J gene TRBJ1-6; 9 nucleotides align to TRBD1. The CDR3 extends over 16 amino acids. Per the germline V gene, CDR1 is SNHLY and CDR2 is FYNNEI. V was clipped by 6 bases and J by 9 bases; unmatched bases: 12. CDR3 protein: CASSLGQGGGISPLHF. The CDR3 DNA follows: TGTGCCAGCAGCCTGGGACAGGGTGGAGGAATTTCACCCCTCCACTTT. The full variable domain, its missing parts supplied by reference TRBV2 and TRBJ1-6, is EPEVTQTPSHQVTQMGQEVILRCVPISNHLYFYWYRQILGQKVEFLVSFYNNEISEKSEIFDDQFSVERPDGSNFTLKIRSTKLEDSAMYFCASSLGQGGGISPLHFGNGTRLTVT.

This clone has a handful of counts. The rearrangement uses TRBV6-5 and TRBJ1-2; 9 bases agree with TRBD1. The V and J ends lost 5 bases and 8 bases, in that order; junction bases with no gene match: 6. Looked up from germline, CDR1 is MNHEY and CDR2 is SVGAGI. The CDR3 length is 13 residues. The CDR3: CASSRTGVEGYTF. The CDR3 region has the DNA TGTGCCAGCAGTCGGACAGGGGTGGAAGGCTACACCTTC.

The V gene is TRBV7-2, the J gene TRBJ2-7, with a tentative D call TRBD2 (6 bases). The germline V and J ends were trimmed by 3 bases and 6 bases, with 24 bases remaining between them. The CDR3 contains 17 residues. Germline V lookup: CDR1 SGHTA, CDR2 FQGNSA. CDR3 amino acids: CASSFPPEGSRRGEQYF. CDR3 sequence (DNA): TGTGCCAGCAGCTTCCCCCCAGAGGGATCCAGGCGGGGCGAGCAGTACTTC.

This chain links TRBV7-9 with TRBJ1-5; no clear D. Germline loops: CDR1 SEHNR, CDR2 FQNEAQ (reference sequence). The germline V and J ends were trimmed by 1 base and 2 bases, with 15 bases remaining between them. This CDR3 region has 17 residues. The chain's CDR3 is CASSLGRTGVGNQPQHF. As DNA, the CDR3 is TGTGCCAGCAGCTTAGGGAGGACCGGGGTGGGCAATCAGCCCCAGCATTTT.

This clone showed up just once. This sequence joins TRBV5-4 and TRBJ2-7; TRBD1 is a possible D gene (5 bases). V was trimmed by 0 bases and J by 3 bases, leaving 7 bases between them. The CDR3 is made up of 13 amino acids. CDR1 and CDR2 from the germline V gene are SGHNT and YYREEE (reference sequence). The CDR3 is CASSLEGHYEQYF. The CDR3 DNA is TGTGCCAGCAGCTTGGAGGGGCACTACGAGCAGTACTTC.

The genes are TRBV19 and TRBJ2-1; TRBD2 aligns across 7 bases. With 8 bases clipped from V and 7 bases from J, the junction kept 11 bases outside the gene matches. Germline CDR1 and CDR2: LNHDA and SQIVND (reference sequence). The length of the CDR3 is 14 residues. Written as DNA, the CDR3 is TGTGCCAGTCGGAGGGAACTAGCGATGAATGAGCAGTTCTTC. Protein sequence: CASRRELAMNEQFF.

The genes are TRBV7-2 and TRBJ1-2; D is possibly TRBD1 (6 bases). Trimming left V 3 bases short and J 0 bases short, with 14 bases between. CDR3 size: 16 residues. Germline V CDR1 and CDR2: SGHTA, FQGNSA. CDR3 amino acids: CASSLDTGFANYGYTF. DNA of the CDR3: TGTGCCAGCAGCTTGGACACAGGGTTCGCTAACTATGGCTACACCTTC.